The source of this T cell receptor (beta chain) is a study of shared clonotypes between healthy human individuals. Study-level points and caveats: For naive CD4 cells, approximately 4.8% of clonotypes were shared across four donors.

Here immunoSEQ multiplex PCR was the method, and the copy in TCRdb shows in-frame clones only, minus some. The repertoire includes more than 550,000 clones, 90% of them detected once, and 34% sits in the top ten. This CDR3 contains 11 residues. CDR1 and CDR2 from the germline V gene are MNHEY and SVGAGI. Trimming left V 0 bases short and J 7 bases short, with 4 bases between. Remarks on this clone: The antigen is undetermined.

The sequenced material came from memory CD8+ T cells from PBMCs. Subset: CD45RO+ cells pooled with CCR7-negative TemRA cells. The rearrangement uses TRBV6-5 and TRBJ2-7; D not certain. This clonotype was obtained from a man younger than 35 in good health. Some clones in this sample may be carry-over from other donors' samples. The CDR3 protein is CASSYSDEQYF. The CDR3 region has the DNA TGTGCCAGCAGTTACTCGGATGAGCAGTACTTC.